Sequencing of this TCR beta chain was carried out in a study of CD8+CD57+ T cells in acquired aplastic anemia. Looking at the study overall: The average for DNA from sorted CD4+ and CD8+ cells was 2.5 to 4 ug. Study conclusions and caveats: Overlapping CD8+ CDR3 repertoires of patients and controls contained some 30 shared sequences. Any difference that existed in CD8+ Simpson's diversity between patients and controls was not significant.

It was genomic DNA that served as the template for profiling TCR beta VDJ and CDR3. TCRdb reprocessed the reads via MiXCR and lists one record per CDR3 protein. The sample records 250,000 to 350,000 distinct CDR3 sequences, about 56% being singletons. Concerning this clonotype: Its antigen remains unknown. At one of its ends the junction is not consistent with the germline gene, which may arise from a read error.

The CDR3 loop spans 17 amino acids. Germline CDR1 is SEHNR and CDR2 is FQNEAQ (reference sequence). This clonotype originated in a human donor with severe aplastic anemia or a healthy control (not recorded which). The chain couples TRBV7-9 to TRBJ1-6, with 11 positions matching TRBD1. Sequenced material: sorted CD4+, CD8+, or CD8+CD57+ T cells (not recorded which) from PBMCs. The CDR3: CGSSLYGQGARDSPLHF. CDR3 in DNA: TGTGGGAGCAGCTTGTACGGACAGGGGGCGCGTGATTCACCTCTCCACTTT.